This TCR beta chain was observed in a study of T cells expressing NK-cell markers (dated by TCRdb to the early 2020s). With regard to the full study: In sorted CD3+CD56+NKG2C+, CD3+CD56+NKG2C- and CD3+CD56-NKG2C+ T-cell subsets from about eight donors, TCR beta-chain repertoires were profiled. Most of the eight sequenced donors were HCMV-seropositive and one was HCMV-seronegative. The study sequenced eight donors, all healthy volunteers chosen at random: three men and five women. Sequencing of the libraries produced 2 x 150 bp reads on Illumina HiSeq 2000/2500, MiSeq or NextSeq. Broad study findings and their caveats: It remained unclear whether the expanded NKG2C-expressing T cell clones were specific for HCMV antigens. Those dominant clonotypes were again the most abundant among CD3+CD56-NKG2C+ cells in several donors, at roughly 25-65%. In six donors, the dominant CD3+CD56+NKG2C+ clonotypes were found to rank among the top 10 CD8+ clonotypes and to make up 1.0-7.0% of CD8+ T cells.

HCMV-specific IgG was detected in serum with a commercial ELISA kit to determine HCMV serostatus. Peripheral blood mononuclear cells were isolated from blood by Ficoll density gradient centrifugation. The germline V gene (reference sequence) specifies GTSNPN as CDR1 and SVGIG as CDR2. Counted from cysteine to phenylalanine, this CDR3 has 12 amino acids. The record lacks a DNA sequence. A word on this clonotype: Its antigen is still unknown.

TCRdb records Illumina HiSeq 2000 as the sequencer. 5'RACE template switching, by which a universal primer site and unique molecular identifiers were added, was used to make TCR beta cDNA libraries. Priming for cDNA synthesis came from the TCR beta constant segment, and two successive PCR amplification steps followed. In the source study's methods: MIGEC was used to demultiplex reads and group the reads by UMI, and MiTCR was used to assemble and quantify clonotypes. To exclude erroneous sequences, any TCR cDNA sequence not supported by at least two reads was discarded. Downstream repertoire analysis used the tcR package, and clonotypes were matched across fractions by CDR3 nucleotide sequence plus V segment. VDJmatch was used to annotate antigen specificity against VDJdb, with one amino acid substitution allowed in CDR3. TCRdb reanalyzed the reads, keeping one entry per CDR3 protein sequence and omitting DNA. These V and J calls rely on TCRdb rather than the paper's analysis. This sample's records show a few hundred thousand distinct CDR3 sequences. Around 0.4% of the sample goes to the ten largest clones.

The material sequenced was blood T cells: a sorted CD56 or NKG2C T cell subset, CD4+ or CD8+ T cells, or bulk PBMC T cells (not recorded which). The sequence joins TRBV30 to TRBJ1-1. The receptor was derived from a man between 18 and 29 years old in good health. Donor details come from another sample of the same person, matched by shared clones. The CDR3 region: CAWSQRNTEAFF.